One and the same sample provided the 2 T cell receptor beta chains below, sequenced in a study of PD-1 blockade in classical Hodgkin lymphoma. Documented time point: cycle 4 day 1 (C4D1), after five to seven weeks of nivolumab. There was relapse after autologous stem cell transplantation in every patient, and there was variation in brentuximab vedotin exposure. Method: immunoSEQ multiplex PCR; TCRdb's copy keeps in-frame clones and lacks some. The sample consists of 40,000 to 50,000 clones, around 74% of them appearing once. The sample here was peripheral blood mononuclear cells (PBMCs), taken before the fourth cycle of nivolumab. These receptors were obtained from a human donor with classical Hodgkin lymphoma.

This clone was found once. The rearrangement uses TRBV7-8 and TRBJ2-7; possibly TRBD1 for D (6 bases). The germline gives CDR1 SGHVS, CDR2 FQNEAQ. Deletions cut 5 bases from V and 4 bases from J, with 24 bases between. This CDR3 is 17 amino acids long. CDR3 bases: TGTGCCAGCAGCCCCGTCGGGCAGGGGTCCGGAAGTTACGAGCAGTACTTC. Amino acids: CASSPVGQGSGSYEQYF.

Within the sample, this clone is medium-sized. The rearrangement joins TRBV5-1 to TRBJ1-5, with D hard to call. The CDR3 runs to 14 residues. Trimming removed 2 bases from V and 7 bases from J, with 13 bases in between. From germline, CDR1 is SGHRS and CDR2 YFSETQ. CDR3 sequence: CASSLIGSGQPQHF. CDR3 DNA: TGCGCCAGCAGCTTAATAGGGTCCGGGCAGCCCCAGCATTTT.